This TCR beta chain was found in a study of CD8+ T cells in alopecia areata. Sequencing relied on a cDNA template that was reverse transcribed from extracted RNA. The method was immunoSEQ multiplex PCR; TCRdb's version includes in-frame clones alone and lacks a portion of them. The profile shows 90,000 to 130,000 clones, approximately 50% of them singletons. This clone was observed a few times. The germline V and J ends were trimmed by 5 bases and 3 bases, with 8 bases remaining between them. Germline V gene sequence: CDR1 SEHNR, CDR2 FQNEAQ (reference sequence). The length of the CDR3 is 12 residues. Alopecia areata patients provided lesional scalp punch biopsies and peripheral blood.

V and J are TRBV7-9 and TRBJ2-7; no clear D. Sequencing used NKG2D-low CD8+ T cells sorted from blood. The TCR originated in a human donor with alopecia areata. CDR3 protein: CASSHTFYEQYF. The CDR3 DNA is TGTGCCAGCAGCCACACCTTCTACGAGCAGTACTTC.